Listed here is a single T cell receptor beta chain. No cognate antigen has been identified for it. Base qualities are missing; no much larger clone stands one base away. This sample is drawn from a study of OX40 agonist ivuxolimab in advanced cancers. Describing the broader study: The costimulatory receptor OX40 (CD134) was targeted by ivuxolimab, a fully human IgG2 agonistic monoclonal antibody. Intravenous ivuxolimab was administered to patients every 2 weeks at six dose levels: 0.01, 0.1, 0.3, 1.5, 3 and 10 mg/kg. Of the 50 or so patients in dose escalation, about 20 had hepatocellular carcinoma, some 15 had melanoma, 9 had renal cell carcinoma and 9 had head and neck cancer. The dose-escalation cohort was about 83% male with a mean age of roughly 60 years, ranging from about 20 to 85. Patients were allowed to have had prior anti-PD-1, anti-PD-L1 or anti-CTLA-4 therapy, and approximately 43% of the dose-escalation patients had previously received checkpoint inhibitors. Partial responses occurred in three dose-escalation patients, of whom one had hepatocellular carcinoma and two had cutaneous melanoma. The purpose of peripheral TCRbeta sequencing was to test whether ivuxolimab changed TCR sequence diversity and led to clonal T-cell expansion. The paper reports the monotherapy dose-escalation portion (N ≈ 50 patients) of the phase I ivuxolimab trial. Study-wide conclusions, independent of this receptor: At doses of 0.1 to 3.0 mg/kg, clonal expansion of both CD4+ and CD8+ blood T cells was observed from baseline to week 6. In the 0.1-3.0 mg/kg groups, partial responders had among the lowest normalized peripheral clonal expansion, particularly in CD8+ T cells. Which antigens the clonally expanded peripheral T cells were specific for was not determined. After ivuxolimab, expanded clones were on average more numerous among CD8+ T cells than among CD4+ T cells. Low levels of normalized T-cell clonal expansion were also shown by some nonresponding patients.

The germline V end is reduced by 6 bases and the J end by 3 bases; junction bases left unmatched: 6. From a lookup of the germline V gene (reference sequence), CDR1 and CDR2 are SEHNR and FQNEAQ. Taken from cysteine to phenylalanine, the CDR3 has 14 residues. The sequence is cut down to CDR3 DNA, 42 bases in frame from base 1. Genomic DNA was extracted from sorted cells for sequencing of the TCRbeta CDR3 region. The immunoSEQ Assay was used to sequence the TCRbeta CDR3 regions. TCRdb holds this immuneACCESS table with in-frame rearrangements only. Some clones are missing; in checked studies, unresolved V genes explain under half, and the rest has no known cause. Within this sample are some 70,000 clones, with roughly nine tenths of them counted one time only. Roughly 1.3% of the sample rests with the top ten. The trial excluded patients who had a history of autoimmune disease or who were on systemic immunosuppression. Peripheral blood for TCR sequencing was collected from all dose cohorts at baseline, on cycle 4 day 1, and on cycle 7 day 1. Samples were obtained from an open-label, multicenter, first-in-human phase I dose-escalation trial of ivuxolimab. Adults with locally advanced or metastatic melanoma, renal cell, hepatocellular, or head and neck squamous cell carcinoma were enrolled in the trial. Before TCR sequencing, CD4+ T cells and CD8+ T cells were sorted from peripheral blood as separate populations.

This TCR was sampled from an adult with an advanced solid tumor such as melanoma, head and neck, liver or kidney cancer. The sample in question was CD4+ or CD8+ T cells sorted from blood, obtained in a trial of the OX40 agonist ivuxolimab. Here the chain combines TRBV7-9 and TRBJ1-2, with 8 bases aligning to TRBD1. The CDR3 protein is CASSLPGQDYGYTF. The DNA sequence is given as TGTGCCAGCAGTCTCCCGGGACAGGACTATGGCTACACCTTC.